Listed here is a single T cell receptor beta chain. These data come from a study of monozygotic twins with inflammatory bowel disease. This CDR3 spans 15 amino acids. Germline CDR1 and CDR2: KGHSH and LQKENI. TCRdb reprocessed the 5' RACE reads; each CDR3 protein has one entry and no DNA is given. Its table records around 140,000 distinct CDR3 sequences. What was sequenced was blood. The chain couples TRBV18 to TRBJ1-4; the TCRdb call, TRBD1, lacks DNA for checking. The clonotype comes from a human donor with ulcerative colitis or Crohn's disease, or a healthy co-twin of an affected twin (not recorded which). The CDR3 sequence: CASSPPDRGREKLFF.